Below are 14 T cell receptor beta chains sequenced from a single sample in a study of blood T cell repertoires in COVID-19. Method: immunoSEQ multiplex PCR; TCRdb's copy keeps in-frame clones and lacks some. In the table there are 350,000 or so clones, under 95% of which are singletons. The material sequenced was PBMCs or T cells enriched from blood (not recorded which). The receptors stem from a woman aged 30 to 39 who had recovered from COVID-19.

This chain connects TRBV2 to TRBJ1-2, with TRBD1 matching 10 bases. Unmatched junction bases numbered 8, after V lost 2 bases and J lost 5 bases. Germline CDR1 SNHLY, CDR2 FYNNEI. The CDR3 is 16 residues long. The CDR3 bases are TGTGCCAGCAGTGAATACCGGACAGGGGGGGTATATGGCTACACCTTC. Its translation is CASSEYRTGGVYGYTF. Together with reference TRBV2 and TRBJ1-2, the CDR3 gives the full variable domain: EPEVTQTPSHQVTQMGQEVILRCVPISNHLYFYWYRQILGQKVEFLVSFYNNEISEKSEIFDDQFSVERPDGSNFTLKIRSTKLEDSAMYFCASSEYRTGGVYGYTFGSGTRLTVV.

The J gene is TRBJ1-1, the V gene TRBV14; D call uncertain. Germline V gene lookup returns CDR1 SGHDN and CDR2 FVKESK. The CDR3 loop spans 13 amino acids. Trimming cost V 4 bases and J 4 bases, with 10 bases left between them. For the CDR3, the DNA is TGTGCCAGCAGCCTCACAAGCGGCACTGAAGCTTTCTTT. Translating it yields CASSLTSGTEAFF.

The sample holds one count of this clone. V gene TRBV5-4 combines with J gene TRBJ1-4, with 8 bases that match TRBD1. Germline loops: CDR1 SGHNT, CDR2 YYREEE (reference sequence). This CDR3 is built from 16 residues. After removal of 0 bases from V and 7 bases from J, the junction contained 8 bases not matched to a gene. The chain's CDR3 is CASSLVGGQGTEKLFF. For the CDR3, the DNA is TGTGCCAGCAGCTTGGTTGGCGGACAGGGTACTGAAAAACTGTTTTTT.

CDR3 amino acids: CASSEVGQGIQPQHF. The CDR3, as DNA: TGTGCCAGCAGTGAAGTTGGACAGGGGATTCAGCCCCAGCATTTT. V is TRBV2 and J is TRBJ1-5, with TRBD1 identical over 9 bases. CDR3 size: 15 residues. CDR1 is SNHLY and CDR2 is FYNNEI in the germline V gene. The ends lost 1 base at V and 6 bases at J; junction bases unmatched: 4.

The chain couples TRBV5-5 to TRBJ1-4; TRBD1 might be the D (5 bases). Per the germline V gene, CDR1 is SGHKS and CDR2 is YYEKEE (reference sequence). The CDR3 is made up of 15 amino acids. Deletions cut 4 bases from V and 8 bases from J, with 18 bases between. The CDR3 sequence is CASSLGDYSREKLFF. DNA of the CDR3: TGTGCCAGCAGCCTTGGGGACTATAGTAGGGAAAAACTGTTTTTT.

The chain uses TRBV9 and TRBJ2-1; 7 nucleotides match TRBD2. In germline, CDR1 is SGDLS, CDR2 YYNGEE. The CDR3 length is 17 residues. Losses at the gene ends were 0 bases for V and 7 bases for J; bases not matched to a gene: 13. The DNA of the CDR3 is TGTGCCAGCAGCGTAGGGGTGGGAGCGGGGAGCAGGAATGAGCAGTTCTTC. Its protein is CASSVGVGAGSRNEQFF. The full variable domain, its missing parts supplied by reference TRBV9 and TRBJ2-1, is DSGVTQTPKHLITATGQRVTLRCSPRSGDLSVYWYQQSLDQGLQFLIQYYNGEERAKGNILERFSAQQFPDLHSELNLSSLELGDSALYFCASSVGVGAGSRNEQFFGPGTRLTVL.

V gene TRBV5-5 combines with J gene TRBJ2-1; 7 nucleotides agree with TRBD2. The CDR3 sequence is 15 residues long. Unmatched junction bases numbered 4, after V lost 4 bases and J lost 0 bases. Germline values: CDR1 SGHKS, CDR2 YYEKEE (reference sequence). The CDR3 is CASSRGEISYNEQFF. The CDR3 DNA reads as TGTGCCAGCAGCCGGGGGGAGATCTCCTACAATGAGCAGTTCTTC.

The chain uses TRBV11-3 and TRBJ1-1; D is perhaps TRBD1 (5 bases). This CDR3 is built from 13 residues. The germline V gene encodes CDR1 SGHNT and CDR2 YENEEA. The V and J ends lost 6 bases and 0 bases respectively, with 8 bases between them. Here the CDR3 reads CASRKGVNTEAFF. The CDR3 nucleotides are TGTGCCAGCAGGAAAGGGGTGAACACTGAAGCTTTCTTT.

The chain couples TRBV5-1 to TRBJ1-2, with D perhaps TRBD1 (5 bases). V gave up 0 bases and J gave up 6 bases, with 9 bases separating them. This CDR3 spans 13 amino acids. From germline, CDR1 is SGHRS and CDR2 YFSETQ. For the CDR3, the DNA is TGCGCCAGCAGCTTGGCAGGGCTGGATGGCTACACCTTC. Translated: CASSLAGLDGYTF.

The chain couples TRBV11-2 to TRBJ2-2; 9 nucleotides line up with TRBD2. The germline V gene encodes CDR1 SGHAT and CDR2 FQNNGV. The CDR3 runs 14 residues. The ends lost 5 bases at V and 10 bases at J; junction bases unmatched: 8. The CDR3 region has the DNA TGTGCCAGCAGCCGTAGCGGGAGTCCTGAGGAGCTGTTTTTT. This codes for CASSRSGSPEELFF.

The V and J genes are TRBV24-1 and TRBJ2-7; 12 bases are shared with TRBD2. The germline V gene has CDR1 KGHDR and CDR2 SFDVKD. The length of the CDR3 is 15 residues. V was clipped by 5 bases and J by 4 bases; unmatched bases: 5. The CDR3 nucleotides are TGTGCCACCAGTGCCGGGACTAGCGGGTCATACGAGCAGTACTTC. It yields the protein CATSAGTSGSYEQYF.

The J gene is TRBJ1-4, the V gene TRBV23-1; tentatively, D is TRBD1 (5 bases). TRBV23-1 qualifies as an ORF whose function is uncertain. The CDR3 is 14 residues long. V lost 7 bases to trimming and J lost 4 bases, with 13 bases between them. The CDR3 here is CASTYGGRNEKLFF. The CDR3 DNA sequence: TGCGCCAGCACCTACGGGGGTCGTAATGAAAAACTGTTTTTT.

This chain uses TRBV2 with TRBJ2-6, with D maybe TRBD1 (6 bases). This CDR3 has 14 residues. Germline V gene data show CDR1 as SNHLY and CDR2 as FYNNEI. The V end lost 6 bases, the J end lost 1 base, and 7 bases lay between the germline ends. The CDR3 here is CASRGTSGANVLTF. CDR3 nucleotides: TGTGCCAGCAGGGGGACATCTGGGGCCAACGTCCTGACTTTC.

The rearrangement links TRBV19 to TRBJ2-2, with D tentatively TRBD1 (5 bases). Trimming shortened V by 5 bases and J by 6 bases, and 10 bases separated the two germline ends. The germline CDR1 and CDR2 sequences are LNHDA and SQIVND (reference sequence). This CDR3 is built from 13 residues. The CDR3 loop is CASSHQGPGELFF. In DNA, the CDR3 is TGTGCCAGTAGTCATCAGGGTCCCGGGGAGCTGTTTTTT.